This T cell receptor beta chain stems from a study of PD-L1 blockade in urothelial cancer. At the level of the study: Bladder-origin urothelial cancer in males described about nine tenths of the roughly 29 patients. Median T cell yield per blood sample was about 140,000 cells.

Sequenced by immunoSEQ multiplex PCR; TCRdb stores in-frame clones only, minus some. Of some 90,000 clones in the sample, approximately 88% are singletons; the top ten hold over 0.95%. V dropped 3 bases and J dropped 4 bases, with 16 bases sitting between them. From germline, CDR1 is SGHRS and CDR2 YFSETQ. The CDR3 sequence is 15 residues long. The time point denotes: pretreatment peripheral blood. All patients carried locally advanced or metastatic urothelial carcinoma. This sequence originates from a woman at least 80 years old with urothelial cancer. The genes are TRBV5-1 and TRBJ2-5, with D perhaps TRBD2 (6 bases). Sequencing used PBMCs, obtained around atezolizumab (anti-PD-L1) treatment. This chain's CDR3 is CASSSGNQGGETQYF. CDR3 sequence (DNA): TGCGCCAGCAGCTCGGGGAACCAGGGAGGAGAGACCCAGTACTTC. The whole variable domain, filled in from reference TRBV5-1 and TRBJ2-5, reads KAGVTQTPRYLIKTRGQQVTLSCSPISGHRSVSWYQQTPGQGLQFLFEYFSETQRNKGNFPGRFSGRQFSNSRSEMNVSTLELGDSALYLCASSSGNQGGETQYFGPGTRLLVL.